This TCR beta chain derives from a study of response to subunit inactivated influenza vaccine. General study points: Authors suggested each seasonal influenza vaccination recruits few new T cells.

Trimming shortened V by 0 bases and J by 0 bases, and 7 bases separated the two germline ends. This CDR3 has 15 residues. Germline V gene data show CDR1 as LNHNV and CDR2 as YYDKDF (reference sequence). Remarks on this clonotype: Its antigen is still unknown.

TCRdb reanalysed the RT-PCR reads using MiXCR and keeps one entry per CDR3 protein. Of more than 400,000 distinct CDR3 sequences listed, approximately 10% are singletons. The V call is TRBV15, the J call TRBJ2-3, with TRBD2 as a possible D gene (5 bases). Sequencing used PBMCs from blood, obtained roughly 47 days after vaccination. The clonotype was recovered from a man in his forties or fifties who received an inactivated influenza vaccine. CDR3 sequence: CATSRDKRSTDTQYF. CDR3 DNA: TGTGCCACCAGCAGAGATAAGCGGAGCACAGATACGCAGTATTTT. Together with reference TRBV15 and TRBJ2-3, the CDR3 gives the full variable domain: DAMVIQNPRYQVTQFGKPVTLSCSQTLNHNVMYWYQQKSSQAPKLLFHYYDKDFNNEADTPDNFQSRRPNTSFCFLDIRSPGLGDTAMYLCATSRDKRSTDTQYFGPGTRLTVL.